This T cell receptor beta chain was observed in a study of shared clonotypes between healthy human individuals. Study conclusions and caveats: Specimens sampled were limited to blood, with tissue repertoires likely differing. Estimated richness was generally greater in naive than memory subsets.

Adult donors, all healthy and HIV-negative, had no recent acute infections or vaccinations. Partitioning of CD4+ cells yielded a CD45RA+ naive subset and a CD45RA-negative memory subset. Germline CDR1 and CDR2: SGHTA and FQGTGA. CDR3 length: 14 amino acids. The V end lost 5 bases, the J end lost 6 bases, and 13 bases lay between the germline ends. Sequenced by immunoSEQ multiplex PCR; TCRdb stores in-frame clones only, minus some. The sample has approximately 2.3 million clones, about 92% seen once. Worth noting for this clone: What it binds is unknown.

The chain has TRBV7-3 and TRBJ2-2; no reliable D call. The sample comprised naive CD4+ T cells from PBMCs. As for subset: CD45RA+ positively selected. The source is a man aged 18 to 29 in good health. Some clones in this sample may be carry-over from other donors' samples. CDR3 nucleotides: TGTGCCAGCAGCCCCCAGAGAGGTTCCGGGGAGCTGTTTTTT. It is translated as CASSPQRGSGELFF.